In its sample, the clone carrying this TCR beta chain was seen a few times. Its matching antigen is unknown. The data belong to a study of beta chain features in type 1 diabetes. General study findings and limits: Shortening of TCRB CDR3s, moderate but significant, appeared in all four CD4+ subsets of Type 1 diabetes patients. Type 1 diabetes patients showed fewer insertions and more deletions at VDJ junctions.

The isolated RNA, all of it, was reverse transcribed, so expressed TCRB transcripts were what got sequenced. Sequencing was performed with immunoSEQ multiplex PCR; in TCRdb, only in-frame clones are kept and a portion is missing. The data hold around 650,000 clones, with 9.5% to 15% observed a single time. The CDR3 runs to 13 residues. Germline CDR1 is SEHNR and CDR2 is FQNEAQ (reference sequence). The ends were cut back, 4 bases at V and 8 bases at J, with 12 bases in the middle. V usage is TRBV7-9 and J usage is TRBJ2-1; D uncertain. Input material: naive CD4+ T cells from blood. The source of this sequence is a man aged 25 to 45 with type 1 diabetes. The CDR3 bases are TGTGCCAGCAGCTCCCTGACCAAGCATGAGCAGTTCTTC. It specifies CASSSLTKHEQFF.